What follows describes a single TCR beta chain. Its antigen is not yet known. No base quality information exists; no much larger clone differs at one position. TCR CDR3 regions were amplified from genomic DNA by multiplex PCR using the deep immunoSEQ assay. Extracted genomic DNA from each cell subset was spread evenly across all wells of several immunoSEQ 96-well plates, with each plate serving as a replicate. For sorted subsets, roughly 200 ng of genomic DNA, equivalent to 30,000 or so T cell genomes, went into each replicate PCR. Purified libraries were measured with a Qubit 3.0 fluorometer, size-checked on a Bioanalyzer 2100, and measured again with the KAPA Library Quantification kit. Each immunoSEQ 96-well plate was sequenced on its own single-read 150-cycle Illumina NextSeq 550 flow cell. As for the original processing: The immunoSEQ output contained only junctional sequences without quality scores, so filtering could not match that applied to full-length reads. Sequences were annotated with PyIR, a Python wrapper for IgBLAST v1.9, and V/J genes and CDR3 were assigned using IMGT germline references. Reads were filtered out if the reads had weak V/J assignments (E-value above 1e-6), no CDR3, stop codons, out-of-frame junctions, or ambiguous translated residues. V3J clonotypes were defined as sequences sharing the same inferred V gene, J gene, and CDR3 amino acid sequence. Percentage overlap between repertoires was calculated by dividing the number of shared unique clonotypes by the size of the smaller repertoire. Richness of each repertoire was evaluated using RTK rarefaction, the Chao1 estimator, and Recon v2.1 estimates of unobserved clonotypes. Generation probabilities for all TCRbeta clonotypes obtained by the gDNA method from several donors were computed using OLGA. The clones in this table, taken by TCRdb from immuneACCESS, are in-frame only. Not every clone is retained; where verified, under half of the shortfall comes from an unresolved V gene, and the cause of the rest is unknown. That table gives V, J and clone size, and the DNA gave D and trimming. For this sample the table gives about 2.4 million clones, of which 90% to 95% were detected only once. The ten largest clonotypes hold more than 0.12% of the sample.

This entry comes from a study of shared clonotypes between healthy human individuals (dated by TCRdb to 2018 to 2021). About the investigation overall: Three men and a couple of women, aged 18 to 49 years, made up the cohort. For each donor, CD4 naive and CD4 memory were each given three plates, CD8 naive was given two plates, and CD8 memory was given one plate. To estimate repertoire size and how much clonotypes are shared between individuals, the study performed deep sequencing of blood TCR repertoires from about five healthy adults. Libraries were prepared and TCR repertoires were sequenced by different laboratories using diverse techniques, in order to increase sequencing depth and limit assay-specific biases. Leukapheresis yielded between about 0.9 and 8.9 billion PBMCs per donor.

General conclusions and limits of the study: Sampling was restricted to blood, and TCR repertoires in tissue are likely to differ from TCR repertoires in blood. Higher generation probabilities were observed for clonotypes shared by all four sorted-subset donors than for non-shared clonotypes. Pairwise subsampling indicated that sequencing depth was expected to affect the degree of clonotype sharing among donors. The genetic and exposure-history diversity represented was limited by the small number of donors. Even with the large sequencing depth, rarefaction of the sorted-subset datasets indicated that sequencing was incomplete. Naive subsets generally had larger estimated clonotype richness than memory subsets. When a few donors were compared, the shared fraction of clonotypes was roughly 5% for naive CD4, about 4% for naive CD8, 2.3% for memory CD4, and roughly 0.4% for memory CD8.

The donors were healthy, HIV-negative adults who had no recently reported acute infections or vaccinations. Every donor was a Caucasian adult living in Nashville, Tennessee, USA. CD4+ T cells were enriched by magnetic negative selection, after which naive cells were positively selected on CD45RA and the negative fraction was taken as the memory subset. Blood was obtained by leukapheresis, after which PBMCs were separated by Ficoll-Histopaque density gradient centrifugation and cryopreserved in liquid nitrogen vapor phase. Analytical flow cytometry was used to check the purity and quantity of every magnetically sorted T cell population. Genomic DNA was isolated from each sorted fraction and quantified by UV absorbance on a Nanodrop 2000c. Sequencing was carried out using naive CD4+ T cells sorted from blood. Interpreted using the paper, the cell subset or site label stands for: CD45RA+ positively selected. The receptor's source is a man between 18 and 35 years old in good health.

The CDR3 corresponds to CAWSVIVSGGNTIYF. The DNA sequence reads TGTGCCTGGAGTGTAATAGTGTCGGGAGGAAACACCATATATTTT. This sequence uses TRBV30 and TRBJ1-3; no D gene is confidently identified. As encoded in the germline V gene (reference sequence), CDR1 is GTSNPN while CDR2 is SVGIG. V is pared back by 0 bases and J by 4 bases, with 13 bases lying between the germline termini. The CDR3 has 15 amino acids, counting the end cysteine and phenylalanine. Only the CDR3 DNA is retained, 45 bases long and in frame from the first base. With the rest looked up from the reference TRBV30 and TRBJ1-3 genes rather than sequenced, the full variable domain is SQTIHQWPATLVQPVGSPLSLECTVEGTSNPNLYWYRQAAGRGLQLLFYSVGIGQISSEVPQNLSASRPQDRQFILSSKKLLLSDSGFYLCAWSVIVSGGNTIYFGEGSWLTVV.